The next 30 T cell receptor beta chains were all read from a single sample in a study of early T cells in non-severe SARS-CoV-2 infection. TCRdb re-derived calls from the 5' RACE reads in MiXCR, one entry per CDR3 protein. Among tens of thousands of distinct CDR3 sequences, approximately 4.5% were seen once, and the ten largest hold about 20%. Sequenced sample: whole blood. All receptors come from an adult who was a healthcare worker with PCR-confirmed SARS-CoV-2 infection or an uninfected control (not recorded which).

This clonotype was recorded many times. The rearrangement joins TRBV7-8 to TRBJ2-5, with unresolved D. Between the trimmed V and J ends, which lost 2 bases and 2 bases, there was a span of 12 bases. The CDR3 is 15 residues long. The germline gives CDR1 SGHVS, CDR2 FQNEAQ. CDR3 sequence: CASSLRGQRQETQYF. Written as DNA, the CDR3 is TGTGCCAGCAGCTTACGAGGTCAGAGACAAGAGACCCAGTACTTC.

This clonotype was seen more than once but under ten times. This rearrangement joins TRBV28 to TRBJ2-3, with 7 bases that match TRBD2. CDR1 is MDHEN, CDR2 SYDVKM, per germline. The CDR3 extends over 15 amino acids. J lost 4 bases, V lost 3 bases, and 7 bases had no gene match. CDR3 nucleotide sequence: TGTGCCAGCAGTTTTTTCGGGAGGTTGGCAGATACGCAGTATTTT. It is translated as CASSFFGRLADTQYF.

V is TRBV6-5 and J is TRBJ2-7, with D unresolved. Germline CDR1 MNHEY, CDR2 SVGAGI. V dropped 0 bases and J dropped 5 bases, with 14 bases sitting between them. The CDR3 is made up of 15 amino acids. CDR3 nucleotides: TGTGCCAGCAGTTACTCGATCCTCCGGCGCGACGAGCAGTACTTC. As protein: CASSYSILRRDEQYF.

This clonotype appeared a few times. The V and J genes are TRBV5-1 and TRBJ2-7; TRBD2 agrees at 9 bases. CDR3 length: 15 amino acids. V dropped 4 bases and J dropped 2; count of bases not matched to a gene: 7. CDR1 and CDR2 from the germline V gene are SGHRS and YFSETQ. The CDR3 sequence: CASSLLAGTTYEQYF. CDR3 coding DNA: TGCGCCAGCAGCCTACTAGCGGGCACTACCTACGAGCAGTACTTC.

There are many counts of this clonotype. V is TRBV20-1 and J is TRBJ2-5; 11 nucleotides match TRBD2. This CDR3 comprises 16 residues. Germline V lookup: CDR1 DFQATT, CDR2 SNEGSKA (reference sequence). J gave up 9 bases and V 1 base, and 13 bases lay outside the gene matches. The CDR3: CSARVSTIAGGQSQYF. In DNA, the CDR3 is TGCAGTGCTAGAGTATCGACAATAGCGGGAGGGCAGTCCCAGTACTTC.

This clonotype was picked up a small number of times. V gene TRBV7-9 combines with J gene TRBJ1-2; D is unclear. The CDR3 loop spans 12 amino acids. Germline V gene sequence: CDR1 SEHNR, CDR2 FQNEAQ (reference sequence). V was trimmed by 7 bases and J by 4 bases, leaving 10 bases between them. CDR3 bases: TGTGCCAGCAACCCCCCAGGCTATGGCTACACCTTC. This sequence encodes CASNPPGYGYTF. The variable domain in full, with the rest retrieved from reference TRBV7-9 and TRBJ1-2, is DTGVSQNPRHKITKRGQNVTFRCDPISEHNRLYWYRQTLGQGPEFLTYFQNEAQLEKSRLLSDRFSAERPKGSFSTLEIQRTEQGDSAMYLCASNPPGYGYTFGSGTRLTVV.

This clonotype came up once. The J gene is TRBJ1-2, the V gene TRBV18, with TRBD1 identical over 8 bases. Germline loops: CDR1 KGHSH, CDR2 LQKENI. Trimming took 2 bases from V and 4 from J; bases not matched to a gene: 12. The CDR3 consists of 17 residues. As DNA, the CDR3 is TGTGCCAGCTCACCAGAAACAGGGGGTTCGAAGAGCTATGGCTACACCTTC. This encodes CASSPETGGSKSYGYTF.

The rearrangement links TRBV28 to TRBJ1-1; D gene uncertain. Germline assignment: CDR1 MDHEN and CDR2 SYDVKM. The V end was cut by 4 bases, the J end by 1 base, with 10 bases between. The CDR3 is made up of 14 amino acids. The CDR3 DNA is TGTGCCAGCAGTTCCAGACATCGGAACACTGAAGCTTTCTTT. Its translation is CASSSRHRNTEAFF.

There are a few counts of this clonotype. The chain uses TRBV12-2 and TRBJ2-4; no check of the table's D call, TRBD1, against the DNA was made. TRBV12-2 counts as a pseudogene. The CDR3 sequence is 17 residues long. The CDR3 sequence is CASRLVGQSLAKNIQYF. The CDR3 DNA follows: TGTGCAAGTCGCTTAGTGGGACAGTCCCTAGCCAAAAACATTCAGTACTTC.

This clonotype was recorded at least ten times. V and J are TRBV7-8 and TRBJ1-3, with 9 bases fitting TRBD1. V lost 3 bases and J lost 4; bases outside the gene matches: 1. The CDR3 loop spans 14 amino acids. Germline values: CDR1 SGHVS, CDR2 FQNEAQ. The CDR3 sequence is CASSFGTGGNTIYF. The CDR3 coding sequence is TGTGCCAGCAGCTTCGGGACAGGGGGAAACACCATATATTTT.

This clonotype turned up a few times. The V call is TRBV25-1, the J call TRBJ1-3, with D perhaps matching TRBD1 (6 bases). V was clipped by 4 bases and J by 3 bases, with 13 bases between them. The CDR3 runs 15 residues. Germline values: CDR1 MGHDK, CDR2 SYGVNS. CDR3 DNA: TGTGCCAGCAGTGGATTACAGGGTTATGGAAACACCATATATTTT. Translating gives CASSGLQGYGNTIYF.

This clonotype was found a few times. This chain uses TRBV24-1 with TRBJ2-1; D ambiguous. The V and J ends lost 1 base and 9 bases respectively, with 9 bases between them. Germline-derived CDR1 and CDR2 are KGHDR and SFDVKD. There are 13 residues in the CDR3. Written as DNA, the CDR3 is TGTGCCACCAGTGATTTCAGGTTGGGTGAGCAGTTCTTC. Translated: CATSDFRLGEQFF.

The chain has TRBV7-9 and TRBJ2-3; the match to TRBD1 covers 10 bases. Germline values: CDR1 SEHNR, CDR2 FQNEAQ (reference sequence). Trimming cost V 10 bases and J 5 bases; bases outside gene matches: 9. The length of the CDR3 is 14 residues. CDR3 region: CATGDRGPEDTQYF. CDR3 coding DNA: TGTGCCACCGGAGACAGGGGGCCGGAAGATACGCAGTATTTT.

At least ten counts were recorded for this clonotype. The chain combines TRBV5-6 with TRBJ2-1, with unresolved D. The CDR3 is 13 residues long. CDR1 is SGHDT, CDR2 YYEEEE, per germline. V shed 0 bases and J shed 10 bases, with 11 bases lying between them. As DNA, the CDR3 is TGTGCCAGCAGCTTGGTAAGCGAAAACGAGCAGTTCTTC. This sequence encodes CASSLVSENEQFF.

This clonotype showed up many times. This chain uses TRBV29-1 with TRBJ2-7; D remains ambiguous. The CDR3 consists of 9 residues. Germline CDR1 and CDR2: SQVTM and ANQGSEA. CDR3 nucleotides: TGCACATGGCCGGACGAGCAGTACTTC. This translates into CTWPDEQYF.

This clonotype was counted a few times. The chain employs TRBV6-4 and TRBJ2-2; 7 nucleotides match TRBD1. Germline CDR1 MRHNA, CDR2 SNTAGT. V was pared by 3 bases and J by 0 bases, with 1 base of the junction left unmatched. This CDR3 has 15 amino acids. As DNA, the CDR3 is TGTGCCAGCAGTGAACAGGGGACGAACACCGGGGAGCTGTTTTTT. Translation gives CASSEQGTNTGELFF.

In this sample, this clonotype turned up many times. This chain joins TRBV11-3 and TRBJ2-2; D gene uncertain. In germline, CDR1 is SGHNT, CDR2 YENEEA. V was cut by 3 bases and J by 0 bases, with 5 bases left in between. The CDR3 sequence is 14 residues long. CDR3 amino acids: CASSLVSNTGELFF. CDR3 sequence (DNA): TGTGCCAGCAGCTTGGTTTCGAACACCGGGGAGCTGTTTTTT.

This clonotype appeared many times. This chain joins TRBV9 and TRBJ2-7, with D perhaps matching TRBD1 (7 bases). Trimming shortened V by 0 bases and J by 4 bases, and 14 bases separated the two germline ends. The CDR3 covers 15 residues. The germline V gene encodes CDR1 SGDLS and CDR2 YYNGEE. CDR3 region: CASSVGVRGEYEQYF. CDR3 coding DNA: TGTGCCAGCAGCGTAGGGGTCAGGGGGGAGTACGAGCAGTACTTC.

The V and J genes are TRBV12-3 or TRBV12-4 and TRBJ2-3, with 8 bases lining up with TRBD2. The junction had 7 bases not matched to a gene; V was cut back by 6 bases and J by 2 bases. The CDR3 is 15 amino acids. CDR3 amino acids: CASSHSGILTDTQYF. CDR3 in DNA: TGTGCCAGCAGCCATAGCGGGATACTCACAGATACGCAGTATTTT.

This clonotype was seen only a few times. This chain connects TRBV7-2 to TRBJ1-1; 8 bases are shared with TRBD1. The germline gives CDR1 SGHTA, CDR2 FQGNSA. The CDR3 sequence is 14 residues long. The junction had 9 bases not matched to a gene; V was cut back by 5 bases and J by 7 bases. CDR3 in DNA: TGTGCCAGCAGCCCGGGGACAGGATCCTATGAAGCTTTCTTT. Protein sequence: CASSPGTGSYEAFF. Filled out from reference TRBV7-2 and TRBJ1-1, the complete variable domain reads GAGVSQSPSNKVTEKGKDVELRCDPISGHTALYWYRQSLGQGLEFLIYFQGNSAPDKSGLPSDRFSAERTGGSVSTLTIQRTQQEDSAVYLCASSPGTGSYEAFFGQGTRLTVV.

In this sample, this clonotype turned up many times. The J gene is TRBJ1-1, the V gene TRBV5-1, with 9 bases aligning to TRBD1. The germline V gene encodes CDR1 SGHRS and CDR2 YFSETQ. There are 16 residues in the CDR3. Trimming removed 3 bases from V and 1 base from J; junction bases left unmatched: 7. The CDR3 here is CASSWDRDRANTEAFF. CDR3 sequence (DNA): TGCGCCAGCAGCTGGGACCGGGACAGGGCGAACACTGAAGCTTTCTTT.

There are many counts of this clonotype. The chain joins TRBV6-5 to TRBJ1-2; 7 bases align to TRBD1. The CDR3 is 16 residues long. CDR1 is MNHEY, CDR2 SVGAGI, per germline. After removal of 0 bases from V and 7 bases from J, the junction contained 11 bases not matched to a gene. The DNA for the CDR3 is TGTGCCAGCAGTTACTCGAAGACAGGGTTGAGGGGTGGCTACACCTTC. As protein: CASSYSKTGLRGGYTF.

This clonotype occurred many times. The chain joins TRBV7-9 to TRBJ2-7; no firm D call. The CDR3 runs to 12 residues. Trimming removed 2 bases from V and 5 bases from J, with 7 bases in between. Germline V gene data show CDR1 as SEHNR and CDR2 as FQNEAQ (reference sequence). The CDR3 nucleotides are TGTGCCAGCAGCTTAAACCCGAACGAGCAGTACTTC. Its protein product is CASSLNPNEQYF.

This clonotype was detected many times. V and J are TRBV9 and TRBJ1-6; D remains unclear. The CDR3 covers 15 residues. The V end lost 1 base, the J end lost 9 bases, and 14 bases lay between the germline ends. CDR1 is SGDLS, CDR2 YYNGEE, per germline. CDR3 region: CASSVNGEFSSPLHF. In DNA, the CDR3 is TGTGCCAGCAGCGTAAATGGCGAATTTTCTTCACCCCTCCACTTT. The variable domain in full, completed from reference TRBV9 and TRBJ1-6, reads DSGVTQTPKHLITATGQRVTLRCSPRSGDLSVYWYQQSLDQGLQFLIQYYNGEERAKGNILERFSAQQFPDLHSELNLSSLELGDSALYFCASSVNGEFSSPLHFGNGTRLTVT.

This clonotype came up a few times. The V call is TRBV6-6, the J call TRBJ2-7; TRBD1 matches at 9 bases. CDR1 MNHNY and CDR2 SVGAGI come from the germline V gene (reference sequence). The CDR3 is 14 amino acids. Trimming took 6 bases from V and 6 from J; bases not matched to a gene: 9. CDR3: CASSRMGQGGEQYF. The CDR3, as DNA: TGTGCCAGCAGCCGAATGGGACAGGGCGGCGAGCAGTACTTC.

The chain couples TRBV20-1 to TRBJ2-1, with unresolved D. The CDR3 runs to 13 residues. The V gene lost 6 bases and the J gene lost 8 bases, with 17 bases spanning the gap. Per germline, CDR1 DFQATT and CDR2 SNEGSKA (reference sequence). CDR3 sequence (DNA): TGCAGTGCCGCACTGCCCGGTCGGGATGAGCAGTTCTTC. Its protein is CSAALPGRDEQFF.

This clonotype showed up many times. The genes are TRBV4-2 and TRBJ1-1; weak D call: TRBD1 (6 bases). Germline V gives CDR1 LGHNA, CDR2 YNFKEQ. V was clipped by 1 base and J by 11 bases, with 20 bases between them. The CDR3 covers 15 residues. Here the CDR3 DNA reads TGTGCCAGCAGCCAAGCTTCGACAGGAACTTACCCGGCTTTCTTT. Its protein product is CASSQASTGTYPAFF.

The table lists this clonotype with many counts. This rearrangement joins TRBV6-5 to TRBJ1-2, with 7 bases aligning to TRBD1. J was trimmed by 8 bases and V by 4 bases; bases with no gene match: 16. CDR1 and CDR2 (germline): MNHEY, SVGAGI. The CDR3 has 16 amino acids. This chain's CDR3 is CASSSRQGGLYDGYTF. CDR3 DNA sequence: TGTGCCAGCAGTTCTCGCCAGGGGGGACTATATGACGGCTACACCTTC.

This clonotype was seen only a few times. The V gene is TRBV28, the J gene TRBJ1-1, with D possibly TRBD1 on 6 matching bases. V was shortened by 6 bases and J by 7 bases, with 12 bases between the two germline ends. Germline-derived CDR1 and CDR2 are MDHEN and SYDVKM. The CDR3 runs 12 residues. The DNA of the CDR3 is TGTGCCAGCAGAACAGGGAGTGGTGAAGCTTTCTTT. It yields the protein CASRTGSGEAFF.

Many counts were recorded for this clonotype. The rearrangement uses TRBV6-5 and TRBJ1-1; D is uncertain. CDR3 length: 13 amino acids. Trimming took 6 bases from V and 4 from J, leaving 12 bases between them. Germline V gene data show CDR1 as MNHEY and CDR2 as SVGAGI. CDR3 in amino acids: CASRGRGGTEAFF. The CDR3 DNA follows: TGTGCCAGCAGAGGGCGGGGAGGCACTGAAGCTTTCTTT.